The clone carrying this T cell receptor (beta chain) is a singleton in its sample. This record comes from a study of blood T cell repertoires in COVID-19. About the study: The cDNA or gDNA used as material had been derived from T cells, B-cell-depleted T cells, or PBMCs.

Profiled with immunoSEQ multiplex PCR; TCRdb holds only in-frame clones, not every one. This repertoire shows some 200,000 clones, about 79% found once; its top ten account for around 9.5%. CDR1 and CDR2 from the germline V gene are SGHTA and FQGNSA. The V end was cut by 5 bases, the J end by 3 bases, with 13 bases between. The CDR3 has 15 residues. The V and J genes are TRBV7-2 and TRBJ1-4; possible D gene TRBD1, 5 bases. The TCR was taken from a middle-aged man with active or convalescent COVID-19. The material sequenced was peripheral blood. CDR3 nucleotide sequence: TGTGCCAGCAGCCCGGGGGTGGTAGCTAATGAAAAACTGTTTTTT. It is translated as CASSPGVVANEKLFF.